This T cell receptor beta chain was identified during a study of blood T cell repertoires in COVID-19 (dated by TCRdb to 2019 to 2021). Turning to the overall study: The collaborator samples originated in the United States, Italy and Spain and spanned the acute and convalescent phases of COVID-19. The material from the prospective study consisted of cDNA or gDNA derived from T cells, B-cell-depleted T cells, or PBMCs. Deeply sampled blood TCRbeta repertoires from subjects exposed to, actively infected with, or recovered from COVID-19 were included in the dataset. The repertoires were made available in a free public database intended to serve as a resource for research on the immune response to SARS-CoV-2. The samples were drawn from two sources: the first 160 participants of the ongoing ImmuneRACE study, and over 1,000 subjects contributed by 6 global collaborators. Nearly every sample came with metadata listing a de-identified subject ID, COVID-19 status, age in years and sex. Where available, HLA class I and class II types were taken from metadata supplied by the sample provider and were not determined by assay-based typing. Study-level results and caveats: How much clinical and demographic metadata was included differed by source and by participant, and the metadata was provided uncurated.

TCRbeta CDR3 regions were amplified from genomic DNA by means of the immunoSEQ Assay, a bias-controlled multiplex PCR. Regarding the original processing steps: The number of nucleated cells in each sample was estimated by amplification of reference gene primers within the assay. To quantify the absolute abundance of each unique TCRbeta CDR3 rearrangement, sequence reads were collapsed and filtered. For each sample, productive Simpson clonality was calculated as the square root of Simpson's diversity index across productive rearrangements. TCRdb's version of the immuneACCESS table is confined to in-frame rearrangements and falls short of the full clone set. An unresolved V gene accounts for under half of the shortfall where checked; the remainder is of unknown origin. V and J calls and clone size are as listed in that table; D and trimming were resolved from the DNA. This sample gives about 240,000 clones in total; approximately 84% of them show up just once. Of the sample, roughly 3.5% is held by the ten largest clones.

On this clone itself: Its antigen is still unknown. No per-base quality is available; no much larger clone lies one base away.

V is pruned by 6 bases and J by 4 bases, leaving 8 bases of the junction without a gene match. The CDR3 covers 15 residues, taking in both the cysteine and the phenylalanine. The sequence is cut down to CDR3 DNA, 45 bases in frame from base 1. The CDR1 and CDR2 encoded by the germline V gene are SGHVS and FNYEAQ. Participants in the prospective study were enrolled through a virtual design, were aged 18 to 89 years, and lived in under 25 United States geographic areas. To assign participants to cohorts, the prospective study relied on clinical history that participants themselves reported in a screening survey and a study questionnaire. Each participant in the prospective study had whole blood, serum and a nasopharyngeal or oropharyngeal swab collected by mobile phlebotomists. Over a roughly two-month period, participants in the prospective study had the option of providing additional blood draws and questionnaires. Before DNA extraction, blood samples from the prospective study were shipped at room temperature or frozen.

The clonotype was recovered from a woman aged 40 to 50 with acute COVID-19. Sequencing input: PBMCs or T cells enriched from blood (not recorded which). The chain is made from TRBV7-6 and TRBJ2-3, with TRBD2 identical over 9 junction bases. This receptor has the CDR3 CASRRSSGGSDTQYF. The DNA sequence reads TGTGCCAGCAGGCGAAGTAGCGGGGGATCAGATACGCAGTATTTT.